This TCR beta chain was documented in a study of persistence of HIV-infected CD4 T cells. Trimming took off 5 bases at V and 1 base at J, with 11 bases between the two ends. This CDR3 is 14 amino acids long. Germline CDR1 reads SEHNR; CDR2 reads FQNEAQ (reference sequence). Lysates of CMV-infected fibroblasts at 10 ug/mL stimulated these cells. CD40L-negative CD69-negative CD45RO-high memory CD4+ T cells were sorted as populations depleted of antigen-responding cells. Sequencing used immunoSEQ version 4 in survey mode. TCRdb's table, derived via immunoSEQ multiplex PCR, lists solely in-frame clones and lacks some. Counted here are approximately 31,000 clones, over 80% occurring once; the ten biggest clones make up around 6%. This clone was seen only once. What it binds is not known. Different DNA sequences within this sample yield the same CDR3.

The TCR originated in an adult woman with HIV who was CMV-seropositive. The sequenced sample was CD4+ T cells sorted from PBMCs after approximately 19-hour stimulation, obtained from a patient who received antiretroviral therapy. The chain couples TRBV7-9 to TRBJ1-1; D is unresolved. The CDR3 sequence: CASSLQGPNTEAFF. CDR3 coding DNA: TGTGCCAGCAGCCTGCAAGGCCCGAACACTGAAGCTTTCTTT.